This T cell receptor beta chain was retrieved from a study of beta chain features in type 1 diabetes. Study-level information: Regarding age, gender and cell yields, patients proved similar to healthy donors.

CDR1 is SGHAT and CDR2 is FQNNGV in the germline V gene. The CDR3 spans 14 residues. V was shortened by 0 bases and J by 9 bases, with 12 bases between the two germline ends. Sequenced material consisted of expressed TCRB transcripts (all of the isolated RNA was reverse transcribed). Reads from naive, central memory and regulatory T cell samples averaged approximately 3.4 million. This table comes from immunoSEQ multiplex PCR, and its TCRdb copy is limited to in-frame clones, with some not included. The sample lists 300,000 to 350,000 clones, about 14% seen once, with nearly 0.015% in the top ten. A heparinised blood draw that averaged about 110 mL was obtained once from each donor. About this clone itself: Antigen: not known.

Study-wide results and caveats: The question of HLA type influencing TCRB rearrangement was one that remained unresolved here. Type 1 diabetes patients had moderately but significantly shorter TCRB CDR3s in all four CD4+ subsets.

The clonotype originates from a woman younger than 35 with type 1 diabetes. The chain has TRBV11-2 and TRBJ2-1; maybe TRBD1 (6 bases). Sample: naive CD4+ T cells from blood. The CDR3 DNA reads as TGTGCCAGCAGCTTAGATAGGGGGTCAGGTGAGCAGTTCTTC. This gives the protein CASSLDRGSGEQFF.